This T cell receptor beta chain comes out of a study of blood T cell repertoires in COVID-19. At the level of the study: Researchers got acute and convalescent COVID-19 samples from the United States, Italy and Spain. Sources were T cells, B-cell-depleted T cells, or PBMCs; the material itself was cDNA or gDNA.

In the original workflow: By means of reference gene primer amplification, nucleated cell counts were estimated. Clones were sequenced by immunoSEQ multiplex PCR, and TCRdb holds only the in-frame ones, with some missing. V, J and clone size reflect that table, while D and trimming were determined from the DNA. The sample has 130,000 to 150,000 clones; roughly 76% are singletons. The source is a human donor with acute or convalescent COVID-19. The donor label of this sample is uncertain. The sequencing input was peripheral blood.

The CDR3: CASSLGHYYGYTF. The CDR3 nucleotides are TGCGCCAGCAGCTTGGGACACTACTATGGCTACACCTTC. The chain employs TRBV5-1 and TRBJ1-2; D gene ambiguous. CDR1 and CDR2 from the germline V gene are SGHRS and YFSETQ. The length of the CDR3 is 13 residues. Trimming stripped 0 bases from V and 3 bases from J, with 6 bases between.